These 2 T cell receptor beta chains originate from one sample sequenced in a study of somatic mutations in T cells in chronic GVHD (dated by TCRdb to about 2020). Library generation was performed with the immunoSEQ multiplex PCR assay. Not all clones reach the TCRdb copy of this immuneACCESS table, which keeps in-frame sequences only. Checked studies attribute under half of the gap to unresolved V genes and leave the rest unexplained. This sample holds 12,000 to 15,000 clones; around 82% were observed only once. The ten largest clones represent about 30% of the sample. Sequencing input: Vbeta20-negative CD4+ T cells from blood. The label giving this sample's cell subset or site can be read as: CD4+ T cells sorted as TCR Vbeta20 negative by flow cytometry. The receptors stem from a male patient in his fifties with chronic graft-versus-host disease. Following a transplant, some T cells may be graft donor cells, not patient cells.

A few counts support this clone. The chain has TRBV29-1 and TRBJ1-1; 12 positions agree with TRBD1. Germline V CDR1 and CDR2: SQVTM, ANQGSEA. Trimming removed 5 bases from V and 6 bases from J; junction bases left unmatched: 10. The length of the CDR3 is 15 residues. CDR3 DNA: TGCAGCGTTCATAGTCCGGGACAGGGGGCCGCTGAAGCTTTCTTT. Translated: CSVHSPGQGAAEAFF.

V and J are TRBV2 and TRBJ2-3, with a possible D match to TRBD1 (6 bases). The CDR3 spans 15 residues. V was pared by 7 bases and J by 0 bases, with 14 bases between. The germline gives CDR1 SNHLY, CDR2 FYNNEI. The DNA of the CDR3 is TGTGCCAGCAACCGAGACAGGTTTAGCACAGATACGCAGTATTTT. Residues: CASNRDRFSTDTQYF.